The TCR beta chain under discussion was sequenced for a study of blood T cell repertoires in COVID-19. There are 15 residues in the CDR3. In germline, CDR1 is SGHNT, CDR2 YENEEA. The germline V and J ends were trimmed by 3 bases and 4 bases, with 14 bases remaining between them. The authors' processing: Nucleated cell counts were estimated from reference gene primer amplification. TCRdb's copy holds only in-frame clones and misses some; the assay was immunoSEQ multiplex PCR. Clone size and the V and J calls come from that table; the DNA yielded D and trimming. The repertoire holds about 73,000 clones, with roughly 84% as singletons.

Sequenced sample: peripheral blood. This TCR was recovered from a human donor in a cohort sampled during active COVID-19. The gene calls are TRBV11-3 and TRBJ2-3, with D possibly matching TRBD2 (5 bases). CDR3 region: CASSFRGVGSDTQYF. CDR3 DNA sequence: TGTGCCAGCAGCTTTCGGGGTGTTGGGTCAGATACGCAGTATTTT.